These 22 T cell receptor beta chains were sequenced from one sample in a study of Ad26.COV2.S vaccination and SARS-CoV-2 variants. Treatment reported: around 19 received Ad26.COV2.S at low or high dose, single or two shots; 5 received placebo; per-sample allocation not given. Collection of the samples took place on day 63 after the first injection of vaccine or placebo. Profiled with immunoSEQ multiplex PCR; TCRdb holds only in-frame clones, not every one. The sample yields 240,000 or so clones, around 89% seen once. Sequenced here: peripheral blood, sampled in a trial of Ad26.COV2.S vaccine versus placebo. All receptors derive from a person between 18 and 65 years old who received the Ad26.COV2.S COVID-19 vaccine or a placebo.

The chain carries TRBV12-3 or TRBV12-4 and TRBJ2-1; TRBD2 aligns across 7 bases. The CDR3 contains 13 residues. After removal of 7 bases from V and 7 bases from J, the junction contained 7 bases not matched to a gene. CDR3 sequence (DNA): TGTGCCAGCACTCTGGGAGGGAGTAATGAGCAGTTCTTC. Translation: CASTLGGSNEQFF.

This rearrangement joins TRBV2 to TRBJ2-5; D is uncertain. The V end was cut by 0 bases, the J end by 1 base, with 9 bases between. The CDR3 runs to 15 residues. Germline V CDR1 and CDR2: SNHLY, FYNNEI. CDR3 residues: CASSEARTPQETQYF. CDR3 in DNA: TGTGCCAGCAGTGAAGCGCGAACTCCCCAAGAGACCCAGTACTTC.

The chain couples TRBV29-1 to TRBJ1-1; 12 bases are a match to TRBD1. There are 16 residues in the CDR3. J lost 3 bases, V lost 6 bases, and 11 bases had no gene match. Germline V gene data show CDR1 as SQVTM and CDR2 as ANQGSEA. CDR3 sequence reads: CSVPGGQGAADTEAFF. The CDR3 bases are TGCAGCGTGCCGGGGGGACAGGGGGCAGCTGACACTGAAGCTTTCTTT.

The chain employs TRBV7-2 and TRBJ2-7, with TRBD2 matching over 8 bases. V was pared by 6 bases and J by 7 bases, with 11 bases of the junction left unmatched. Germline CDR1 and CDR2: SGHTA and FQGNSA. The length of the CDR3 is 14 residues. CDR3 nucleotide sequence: TGTGCCAGCAGTTTCGGGGGGGCCATTGTGGAGCAGTACTTC. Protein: CASSFGGAIVEQYF.

The CDR3 DNA reads as TGTGCCATAACCGGGACACTGAACACCGGGGAGCTGTTTTTT. Translation: CAITGTLNTGELFF. The rearrangement links TRBV10-3 to TRBJ2-2; the D gene is possibly TRBD1 (6 bases). The CDR3 contains 14 residues. Germline V gene sequence: CDR1 ENHRY, CDR2 SYGVKD. Trimming left V 9 bases short and J 1 base short, with 12 bases between.

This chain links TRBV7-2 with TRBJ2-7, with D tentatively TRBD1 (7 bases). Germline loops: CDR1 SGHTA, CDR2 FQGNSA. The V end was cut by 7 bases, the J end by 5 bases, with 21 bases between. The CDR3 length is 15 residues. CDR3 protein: CASTFLSTGRNEQYF. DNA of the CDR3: TGTGCCAGCACCTTTCTATCGACAGGGAGGAACGAGCAGTACTTC.

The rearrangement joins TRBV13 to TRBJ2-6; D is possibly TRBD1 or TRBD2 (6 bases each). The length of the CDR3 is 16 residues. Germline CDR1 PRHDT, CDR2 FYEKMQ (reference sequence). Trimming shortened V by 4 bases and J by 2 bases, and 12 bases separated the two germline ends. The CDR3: CASSSRGLPGANVLTF. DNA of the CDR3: TGTGCCAGCAGCTCACGGGGGCTGCCTGGGGCCAACGTCCTGACTTTC. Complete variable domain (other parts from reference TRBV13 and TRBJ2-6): AAGVIQSPRHLIKEKRETATLKCYPIPRHDTVYWYQQGPGQDPQFLISFYEKMQSDKGSIPDRFSAQQFSDYHSELNMSSLELGDSALYFCASSSRGLPGANVLTFGAGSRLTVL.

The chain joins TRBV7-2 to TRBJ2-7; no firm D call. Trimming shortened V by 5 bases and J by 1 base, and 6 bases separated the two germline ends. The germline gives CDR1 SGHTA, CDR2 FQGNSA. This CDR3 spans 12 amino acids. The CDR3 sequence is CASSRQSYEQYF. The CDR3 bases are TGTGCCAGCAGCCGGCAGTCCTACGAGCAGTACTTC.

This chain's CDR3 is CASSRNRGTGLEQYF. In nucleotides, the CDR3 is TGTGCCAGTAGTCGGAACCGGGGGACTGGTCTCGAGCAGTACTTC. The chain joins TRBV19 to TRBJ2-7, with D possibly TRBD2 on 6 matching bases. The germline V gene has CDR1 LNHDA and CDR2 SQIVND (reference sequence). V lost 5 bases, J lost 6 bases, and 20 bases lay in between. This CDR3 spans 15 amino acids.

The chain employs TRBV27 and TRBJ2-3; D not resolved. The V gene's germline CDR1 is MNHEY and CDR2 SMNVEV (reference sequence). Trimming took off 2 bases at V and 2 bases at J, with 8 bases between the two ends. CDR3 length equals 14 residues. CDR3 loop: CASSLGHLTDTQYF. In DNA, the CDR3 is TGTGCCAGCAGTTTAGGGCATCTCACAGATACGCAGTATTTT.

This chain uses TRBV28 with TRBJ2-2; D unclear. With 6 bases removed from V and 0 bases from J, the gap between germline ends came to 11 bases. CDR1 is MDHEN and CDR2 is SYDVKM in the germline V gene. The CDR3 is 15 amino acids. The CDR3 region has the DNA TGTGCCAGCAGGCCTGGGATCACGAACACCGGGGAGCTGTTTTTT. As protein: CASRPGITNTGELFF.

The CDR3 bases are TGTGCCAGCAGCCAGCTAGCGGATCAGTACTTC. Translated, it gives CASSQLADQYF. This chain uses TRBV6-2 or TRBV6-3 with TRBJ2-7, with TRBD2 identical over 7 bases. Germline loops: CDR1 MNHEY, CDR2 SVGEGT. The CDR3 runs to 11 residues. V lost 6 bases and J lost 10; bases outside the gene matches: 6.

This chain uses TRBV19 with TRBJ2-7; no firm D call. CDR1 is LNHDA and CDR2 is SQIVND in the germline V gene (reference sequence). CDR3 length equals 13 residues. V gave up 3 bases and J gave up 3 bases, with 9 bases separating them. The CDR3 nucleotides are TGTGCCAGTAGTATCGCACTAATCTACGAGCAGTACTTC. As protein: CASSIALIYEQYF.

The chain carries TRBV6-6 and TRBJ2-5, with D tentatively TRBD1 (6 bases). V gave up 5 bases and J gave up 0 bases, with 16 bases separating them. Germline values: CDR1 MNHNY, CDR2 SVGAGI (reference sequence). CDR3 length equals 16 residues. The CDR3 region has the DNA TGTGCCAGCAGTCCAGGGAAGGGGGATCACCAAGAGACCCAGTACTTC. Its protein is CASSPGKGDHQETQYF.

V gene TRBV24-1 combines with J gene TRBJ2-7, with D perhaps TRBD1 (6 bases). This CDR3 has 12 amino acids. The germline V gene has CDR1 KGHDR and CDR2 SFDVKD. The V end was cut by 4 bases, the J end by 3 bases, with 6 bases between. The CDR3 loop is CATSDRGYEQYF. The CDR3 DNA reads TGTGCCACCAGTGACAGGGGCTACGAGCAGTACTTC.

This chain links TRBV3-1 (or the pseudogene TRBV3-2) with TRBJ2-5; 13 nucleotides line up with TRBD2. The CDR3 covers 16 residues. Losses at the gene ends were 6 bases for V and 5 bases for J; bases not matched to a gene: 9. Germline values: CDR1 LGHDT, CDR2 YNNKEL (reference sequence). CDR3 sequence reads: CASRALLAGGQETQYF. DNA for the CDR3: TGTGCCAGCAGAGCACTACTAGCGGGGGGGCAGGAGACCCAGTACTTC.

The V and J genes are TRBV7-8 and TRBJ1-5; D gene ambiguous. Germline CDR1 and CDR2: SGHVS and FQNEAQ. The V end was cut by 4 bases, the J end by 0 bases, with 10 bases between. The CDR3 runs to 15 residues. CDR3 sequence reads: CASSSGDHSNQPQHF. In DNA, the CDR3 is TGTGCCAGCAGCTCCGGGGATCATAGCAATCAGCCCCAGCATTTT.

The DNA of the CDR3 is TGCGCCAGCAGCGCGGAGACAGTGGGCTCTGAAGCTTTCTTT. Translated, it gives CASSAETVGSEAFF. The chain combines TRBV5-1 with TRBJ1-1; D is perhaps TRBD1 (5 bases). Germline CDR1 SGHRS, CDR2 YFSETQ. V was cut by 4 bases and J by 6 bases, with 16 bases left in between. The CDR3 consists of 14 residues.

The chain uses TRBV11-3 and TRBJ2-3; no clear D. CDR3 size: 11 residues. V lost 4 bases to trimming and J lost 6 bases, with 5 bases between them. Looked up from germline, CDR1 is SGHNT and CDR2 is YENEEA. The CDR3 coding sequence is TGTGCCAGCAGCTCCCGGGATACGCAGTATTTT. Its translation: CASSSRDTQYF.

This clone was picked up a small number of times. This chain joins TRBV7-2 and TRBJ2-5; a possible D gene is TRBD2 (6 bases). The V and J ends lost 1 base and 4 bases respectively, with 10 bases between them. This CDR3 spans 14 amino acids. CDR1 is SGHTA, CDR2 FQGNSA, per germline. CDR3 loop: CASSLGGVAETQYF. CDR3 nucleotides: TGTGCCAGCAGCTTAGGGGGGGTGGCAGAGACCCAGTACTTC.

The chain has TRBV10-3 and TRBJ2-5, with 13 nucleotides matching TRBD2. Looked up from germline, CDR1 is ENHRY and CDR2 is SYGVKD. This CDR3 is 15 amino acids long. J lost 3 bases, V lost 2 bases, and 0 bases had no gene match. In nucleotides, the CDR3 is TGTGCCATCAGTGAGGGACTAGCGGGAGAAGAGACCCAGTACTTC. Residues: CAISEGLAGEETQYF.

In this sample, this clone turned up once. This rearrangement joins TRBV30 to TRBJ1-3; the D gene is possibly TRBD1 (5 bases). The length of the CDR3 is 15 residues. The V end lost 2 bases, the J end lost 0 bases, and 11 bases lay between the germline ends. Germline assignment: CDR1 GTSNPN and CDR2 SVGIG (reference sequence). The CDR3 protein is CAWSSGGVSGNTIYF. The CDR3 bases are TGTGCCTGGAGTTCGGGGGGAGTCTCTGGAAACACCATATATTTT.